Described below is a single T cell receptor beta chain sequence and its context. This sample stems from a study of blood T cell repertoires in COVID-19. The V and J ends lost 2 bases and 4 bases respectively, with 13 bases between them. Looked up from germline, CDR1 is KGHDR and CDR2 is SFDVKD. The CDR3 contains 15 residues. Original data processing: Amplification of reference gene primers provided the estimated nucleated cell counts. The method was immunoSEQ multiplex PCR; TCRdb's version includes in-frame clones alone and lacks a portion of them. That table supplies the V and J calls and clone size; D and trimming were determined from the DNA. Seen here are around 97,000 clones, roughly 79% observed once, and the top ten hold about 9.4%.

The TCR originated in a man between 65 and 85 years old with acute or convalescent COVID-19. Sequencing was performed on peripheral blood. The chain couples TRBV24-1 to TRBJ1-2; D gene ambiguous. The CDR3 spells CATSDSSRPGYGYTF. The CDR3 region has the DNA TGTGCCACCAGTGATTCATCTAGGCCCGGCTATGGCTACACCTTC.